The present entry profiles one T cell receptor beta chain with its context. Its antigen is not known. TCRdb redid the calling of the reads with MiXCR, one entry per CDR3 protein. The data show 200,000 to 250,000 distinct CDR3 sequences, around 35% seen once. The data originate from a study of T cell repertoires in cytomegalovirus infection. Overall study context: The authors used CMV epitopes that were HLA-C-restricted (recently identified) and HLA-B-restricted (well studied). Indications came from public TCR beta signatures; they pointed to CMV infection and to a matching HLA type.

This clonotype was sampled from a human donor in good health (CMV status not recorded). Some clones in this sample may be carry-over from other donors' samples. Here the sequenced sample was CD8+ T cells from cultured PBMCs, taken from culture after CMV antigen stimulation.

CDR3 bases: TGTGCCATCAGCGCGGGAGGTGGTAATGAGCAGTTCTTC. Its translation: CAISAGGGNEQFF. The chain uses TRBV10-3 and TRBJ2-1, with 8 bases that match TRBD2. Per germline, CDR1 ENHRY and CDR2 SYGVKD. V shed 6 bases and J 7 bases; nucleotides not matched to a gene: 5. CDR3 length: 13 amino acids.